These T cell receptor beta chains were read from a single sample in a study of OX40 agonist ivuxolimab in advanced cancers. Clones were sequenced by immunoSEQ multiplex PCR, and TCRdb holds only the in-frame ones, with some missing. Of approximately 67,000 clones in the sample, around 82% were seen once. Sequenced here: CD4+ or CD8+ T cells sorted from blood, sampled in a trial of the OX40 agonist ivuxolimab. The receptor set was obtained from an adult with an advanced solid tumor such as melanoma, head and neck, liver or kidney cancer. The conserved cysteine and the conserved F or W are not part of the CDR3 here. The D gene is left open where the match is weak.

cdr3_aa,d_call,v_call
ASIWSGLNTGELF,NA,TRBV28
ASSLVPVAEQY,NA,TRBV11-2
ASSQVSPTNSPLH,NA,TRBV4-1
ASIQSGTEVGNTIY,NA,TRBV21-1
ASSLTAGDEQY,TRBD2,TRBV5-4
AWNPPSRLGEQY,NA,TRBV30
ASSFRWADEQF,NA,TRBV6-5
ASRTTRDPSYGYT,NA,TRBV6-6
ASSPLGAGGTDTQY,TRBD2,TRBV27
ASNSQGAGNTIY,NA,TRBV28
ASSLRQRNSYNEQF,NA,TRBV28
ASSSVQGRTEAF,TRBD1,TRBV11-2
ASSLAGQQTQY,NA,TRBV5-1
ASSLWAGGGSEQF,TRBD2,TRBV5-1